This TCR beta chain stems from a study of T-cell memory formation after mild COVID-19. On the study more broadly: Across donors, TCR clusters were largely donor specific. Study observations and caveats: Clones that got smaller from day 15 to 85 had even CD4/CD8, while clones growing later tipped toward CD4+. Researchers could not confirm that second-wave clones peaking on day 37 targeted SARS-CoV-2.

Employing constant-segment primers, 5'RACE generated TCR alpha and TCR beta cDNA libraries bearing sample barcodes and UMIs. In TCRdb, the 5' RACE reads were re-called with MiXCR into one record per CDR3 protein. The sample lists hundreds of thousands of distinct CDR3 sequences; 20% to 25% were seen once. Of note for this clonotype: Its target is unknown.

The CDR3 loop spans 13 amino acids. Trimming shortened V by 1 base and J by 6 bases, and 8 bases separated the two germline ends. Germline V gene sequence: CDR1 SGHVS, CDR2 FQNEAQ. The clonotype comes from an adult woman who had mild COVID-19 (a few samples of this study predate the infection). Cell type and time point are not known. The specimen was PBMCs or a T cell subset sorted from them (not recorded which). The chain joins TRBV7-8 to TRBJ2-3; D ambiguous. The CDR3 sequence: CASSLGPADTQYF. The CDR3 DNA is TGTGCCAGCAGCTTAGGTCCGGCGGATACGCAGTATTTT.